This passage covers 20 T cell receptor beta chains from one sample sequenced in a study of cytomegalovirus exposure and HLA in healthy donors. The primer mix had 60 Vbeta and 13 Jbeta primers. Profiling relied on immunoSEQ multiplex PCR, and the TCRdb table lists in-frame clones only, not all of them. Of roughly 230,000 clones in the sample, roughly 78% were seen once. The sample comprised PBMCs. The receptor source for this set is a boy aged 10-17 years in good health and CMV-seronegative.

The J gene is TRBJ1-1, the V gene TRBV18; the D gene is possibly TRBD1 (6 bases). The CDR3 is 16 residues long. V lost 1 base and J 1 base, leaving 13 bases between the germline ends. Germline V gene sequence: CDR1 KGHSH, CDR2 LQKENI. CDR3 bases: TGTGCCAGCTCACCACAGTCACAGGGACCGAACACTGAAGCTTTCTTT. Translation: CASSPQSQGPNTEAFF.

The rearrangement uses TRBV5-6 and TRBJ1-5, with D uncertain. The V and J ends lost 3 bases and 4 bases respectively, with 5 bases between them. This CDR3 has 12 amino acids. Germline V CDR1 and CDR2: SGHDT, YYEEEE. CDR3 amino acids: CASSWQNQPQHF. CDR3 nucleotides: TGTGCCAGCAGCTGGCAGAATCAGCCCCAGCATTTT.

This clone was recorded only once. The rearrangement links TRBV6-5 to TRBJ1-2; TRBD1 might be the D (6 bases). The ends were cut back, 4 bases at V and 6 bases at J, with 12 bases in the middle. Per the germline V gene, CDR1 is MNHEY and CDR2 is SVGAGI. There are 13 residues in the CDR3. The CDR3 DNA reads TGTGCCAGCAGTTCCCGGGCAGGGGATGGCTACACCTTC. This gives the protein CASSSRAGDGYTF.

This chain links TRBV7-6 with TRBJ1-5; D not certain. The CDR3 is made up of 15 amino acids. Deletions cut 1 base from V and 4 bases from J, with 11 bases between. Germline V gives CDR1 SGHVS, CDR2 FNYEAQ. The DNA of the CDR3 is TGTGCCAGCAGCTTAGATACAGAACCAAATCAGCCCCAGCATTTT. Protein: CASSLDTEPNQPQHF. The complete variable domain, with remaining parts taken from reference TRBV7-6 and TRBJ1-5, reads GAGVSQSPRYKVTKRGQDVALRCDPISGHVSLYWYRQALGQGPEFLTYFNYEAQQDKSGLPNDRFSAERPEGSISTLTIQRTEQRDSAMYRCASSLDTEPNQPQHFGDGTRLSIL.

J is TRBJ2-2 and V is TRBV19; weak D call: TRBD2 (6 bases). The CDR3 extends over 17 amino acids. Germline CDR1 and CDR2: LNHDA and SQIVND (reference sequence). V dropped 7 bases and J dropped 7 bases, with 25 bases sitting between them. CDR3 nucleotide sequence: TGTGCCAGTACCACGGACTTGGGACTTAGAGGGATCGGGGAGCTGTTTTTT. This encodes CASTTDLGLRGIGELFF.

This clone came up once. The rearrangement joins TRBV2 to TRBJ2-7, with TRBD1 matching 9 bases. V lost 6 bases and J lost 5; bases outside the gene matches: 2. The CDR3 contains 12 residues. CDR1 and CDR2 from the germline V gene are SNHLY and FYNNEI. CDR3 nucleotides: TGTGCCAGCAGGGACAGGGGAGACGAGCAGTACTTC. It codes for CASRDRGDEQYF.

CDR3 sequence: CASSQQGRETQYF. CDR3 nucleotides: TGTGCCAGCAGCCAACAGGGGAGAGAGACCCAGTACTTC. This chain connects TRBV7-3 to TRBJ2-5, with 7 nucleotides matching TRBD1. Germline CDR1 and CDR2: SGHTA and FQGTGA. Losses at the gene ends were 5 bases for V and 4 bases for J; bases not matched to a gene: 4. The CDR3 extends over 13 amino acids.

This chain joins TRBV4-1 and TRBJ1-4; perhaps TRBD1 as D (5 bases). CDR1 MGHRA and CDR2 YSYEKL come from the germline V gene. The CDR3 length is 14 residues. Trimming shortened V by 4 bases and J by 8 bases, and 14 bases separated the two germline ends. The CDR3 coding sequence is TGCGCCAGCAGCCTAACAAGGGGCTGGGAAAAACTGTTTTTT. Amino acid sequence: CASSLTRGWEKLFF.

The rearrangement uses TRBV7-8 and TRBJ1-5; tentatively, D is TRBD1 (5 bases). The ends were cut back, 3 bases at V and 0 bases at J, with 15 bases in the middle. This CDR3 contains 17 residues. Germline V gene lookup returns CDR1 SGHVS and CDR2 FQNEAQ. This CDR3 reads CASSFNGATTSNQPQHF. Here the CDR3 DNA reads TGTGCCAGCAGCTTTAATGGGGCTACTACTAGCAATCAGCCCCAGCATTTT.

The V call is TRBV11-3, the J call TRBJ1-5; D possibly corresponds to TRBD1 (5 bases). The ends were cut back, 6 bases at V and 7 bases at J, with 16 bases in the middle. From germline, CDR1 is SGHNT and CDR2 YENEEA. This CDR3 is 14 amino acids long. For the CDR3, the DNA is TGTGCCAGCAGTACCAAAGGGACTAGGCAGCCCCAGCATTTT. Translated, it gives CASSTKGTRQPQHF. The full variable domain, completed using reference TRBV11-3 and TRBJ1-5, is EAGVVQSPRYKIIEKKQPVAFWCNPISGHNTLYWYLQNLGQGPELLIRYENEEAVDDSQLPKDRFSAERLKGVDSTLKIQPAELGDSAVYLCASSTKGTRQPQHFGDGTRLSIL.

This clone is a singleton in its sample. The chain uses TRBV5-1 and TRBJ1-2, with 7 bases that match TRBD1. This CDR3 has 15 amino acids. Germline V gives CDR1 SGHRS, CDR2 YFSETQ. V lost 0 bases to trimming and J lost 2 bases; unmatched junction nucleotides: 4. CDR3 coding DNA: TGCGCCAGCAGCTTGGGGCCAGGGGGAAACTATGGCTACACCTTC. Its translation: CASSLGPGGNYGYTF.

The genes are TRBV19 and TRBJ1-6; D is perhaps TRBD1 (5 bases). The CDR3 has 14 residues. Trimming pared 3 bases from V and 6 bases from J, leaving 9 bases between. Germline V gene data show CDR1 as LNHDA and CDR2 as SQIVND (reference sequence). The CDR3 DNA sequence: TGTGCCAGTAGTATGAGACAGATTAATTCACCCCTCCACTTT. Amino acid sequence: CASSMRQINSPLHF.

This chain joins TRBV11-1 and TRBJ1-1; 7 bases align to TRBD1. This CDR3 has 14 amino acids. The ends lost 3 bases at V and 7 bases at J; junction bases unmatched: 8. Per germline, CDR1 SGHAT and CDR2 FQDESV (reference sequence). The CDR3 nucleotides are TGTGCCAGCAGCTTCTGGAACCGGGACAGTGAAGCTTTCTTT. It encodes CASSFWNRDSEAFF.

Worth noting for this clone: Distinct nucleotide sequences in the sample also encode this CDR3. The J gene is TRBJ2-5, the V gene TRBV5-1; 8 positions agree with TRBD1. There are 16 residues in the CDR3. The trim removed 4 bases at V and 2 bases at J, leaving 10 bases unmatched. CDR1 is SGHRS and CDR2 is YFSETQ in the germline V gene. The CDR3 sequence: CASSPNRGWGQETQYF. DNA of the CDR3: TGCGCCAGCAGCCCCAACAGGGGGTGGGGACAAGAGACCCAGTACTTC.

The rearrangement joins TRBV14 to TRBJ2-7, with a tentative D call TRBD2 (7 bases). Germline CDR1 and CDR2: SGHDN and FVKESK. The germline V and J ends were trimmed by 4 bases and 7 bases, with 29 bases remaining between them. The length of the CDR3 is 18 residues. CDR3 in amino acids: CASSLRRGLAGVRWEQYF. DNA for the CDR3: TGTGCCAGCAGCCTCCGAAGGGGGTTAGCGGGTGTCCGGTGGGAGCAGTACTTC.

The rearrangement links TRBV6-5 to TRBJ1-4; tentatively, D is TRBD1 (6 bases). In germline, CDR1 is MNHEY, CDR2 SVGAGI. Trimming cost V 0 bases and J 8 bases, with 10 bases left between them. CDR3 length: 14 residues. This CDR3 reads CASSYSYRDEKLFF. The CDR3 coding sequence is TGTGCCAGCAGTTACTCTTACAGGGACGAAAAACTGTTTTTT.

The chain links TRBV7-8 to TRBJ2-5; TRBD2 aligns across 8 bases. CDR1 SGHVS and CDR2 FQNEAQ come from the germline V gene. The CDR3 runs 13 residues. V shed 6 bases, J shed 5 bases, and the junction held 5 bases outside the gene matches. CDR3 coding DNA: TGTGCCAGCAGGCGGGCGGGAGGCGAGACCCAGTACTTC. Protein sequence: CASRRAGGETQYF.

The chain uses TRBV9 and TRBJ2-1; the D is unclear. Germline values: CDR1 SGDLS, CDR2 YYNGEE. V lost 3 bases to trimming and J lost 0 bases, with 7 bases between them. The CDR3 length is 14 residues. CDR3 coding DNA: TGTGCCAGCAGCGCGCGGAGCTCCTACAATGAGCAGTTCTTC. Its protein product is CASSARSSYNEQFF. Supplemented by reference TRBV9 and TRBJ2-1, the full variable domain reads DSGVTQTPKHLITATGQRVTLRCSPRSGDLSVYWYQQSLDQGLQFLIQYYNGEERAKGNILERFSAQQFPDLHSELNLSSLELGDSALYFCASSARSSYNEQFFGPGTRLTVL.

The V gene is TRBV5-6, the J gene TRBJ1-2; weak D call: TRBD1 (5 bases). The CDR3 sequence is 15 residues long. V was clipped by 1 base and J by 5 bases, with 15 bases between them. Germline values: CDR1 SGHDT, CDR2 YYEEEE. The CDR3 sequence is CASSLTGEGPYGYTF. Written as DNA, the CDR3 is TGTGCCAGCAGCTTGACAGGTGAAGGGCCTTATGGCTACACCTTC.

A remark on this clone: Its ends do not fully match the called genes, so a read error is possible. The chain links TRBV7-9 to TRBJ1-3, with 7 positions matching TRBD1. This CDR3 spans 14 amino acids. Germline CDR1 and CDR2: SEHNR and FQNEAQ (reference sequence). The CDR3 region is CSSSSLGQVPTIYF. Here the CDR3 DNA reads TGTTCCAGCAGCTCCCTAGGACAGGTACCCACCATATATTTT.